Listed below are T cell receptor beta chains from one sample, sequenced in a study of vaccination and CD4 T cells after COVID-19. Using its own MiXCR run on the PCR reads, TCRdb lists one record per CDR3 protein. The data contain 15,000 to 20,000 distinct CDR3 sequences, roughly three fifths of them singletons. These receptors' targets are unknown. Sequenced sample: CD4+ T cells from blood, cultured in vitro. The receptors here all came from a human donor who had recovered from COVID-19. The CDR3 runs from the conserved cysteine through the conserved F or W.

V gene,CDR3 length,J gene,CDR3 protein
TRBV20-1,14,TRBJ1-1,CSAIQTDMNTEAFF
TRBV20-1,13,TRBJ1-1,CSARMDPNTEAFF
TRBV19,15,TRBJ1-2,CASSQGGQSTGGYTF
TRBV7-8,15,TRBJ2-1,CASSFTGFSYNEQFF
TRBV30,15,TRBJ1-6,CAWRSPPPPFSPLHF
TRBV7-3,17,TRBJ1-1,CASSVKTRGLDDTEAFF
TRBV7-8,14,TRBJ1-2,CASSLSGGNYGYTF
TRBV6-2/TRBV6-3,16,TRBJ2-3,CASSDPGLGASDTQYF
TRBV6-1,13,TRBJ1-1,CASRPDRVTEAFF
TRBV3-1,13,TRBJ1-2,CASSEDRGLGYTF
TRBV7-7,13,TRBJ2-7,CASSLGPGGEQYF
TRBV18,14,TRBJ1-1,CASSPRSRNTEAFF